This paragraph reports one TCR beta chain. The antigen remains undetermined. Sequenced by immunoSEQ multiplex PCR; TCRdb stores in-frame clones only, minus some. Of some 2.4 million clones listed, 93% are singletons. This record belongs to a study of shared clonotypes between healthy human individuals. Regarding the study as a whole: It was observed that around 5% of naive CD4 clonotypes were shared across a handful of donors.

CDR3 length: 15 residues. CDR1 and CDR2 (germline): MNHEY, SVGAGI. Losses at the gene ends were 2 bases for V and 1 base for J; bases not matched to a gene: 2. J is TRBJ2-3 and V is TRBV6-5; 8 nucleotides line up with TRBD2. This receptor was taken from a man younger than 30 in good health. Some clones in this sample may be carry-over from other donors' samples. The sample was naive CD4+ T cells from PBMCs. Regarding subset: CD45RA+ positively selected. CDR3 sequence (DNA): TGTGCCAGCAGTTACCAAGCGGGAGGCACAGATACGCAGTATTTT. This translates into CASSYQAGGTDTQYF.